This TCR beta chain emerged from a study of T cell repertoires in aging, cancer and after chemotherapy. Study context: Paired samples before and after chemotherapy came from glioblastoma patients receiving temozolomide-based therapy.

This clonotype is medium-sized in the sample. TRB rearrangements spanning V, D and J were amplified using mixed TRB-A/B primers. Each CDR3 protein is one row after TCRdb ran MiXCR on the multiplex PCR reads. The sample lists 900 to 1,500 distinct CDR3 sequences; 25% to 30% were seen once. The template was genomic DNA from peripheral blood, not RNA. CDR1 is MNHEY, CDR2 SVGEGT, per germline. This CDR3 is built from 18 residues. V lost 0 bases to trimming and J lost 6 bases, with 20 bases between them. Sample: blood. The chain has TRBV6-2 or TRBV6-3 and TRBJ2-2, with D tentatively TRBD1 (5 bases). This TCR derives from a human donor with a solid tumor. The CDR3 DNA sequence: TGTGCCAGCAGTTACTCTCCTCGAAAGACAGAAGAGGCCGGGGAGCTGTTTTTT. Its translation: CASSYSPRKTEEAGELFF.